The 14 T cell receptor beta chains in this list originate from one sample, sequenced in a study of T-cell reconstitution after alpha-beta-depleted transplantation in children. Unique molecular identifiers were incorporated when the TCRbeta library was constructed. TCRdb passed the PCR reads through MiXCR, listing each CDR3 protein once. The sample has over 150,000 distinct CDR3 sequences; just under 6.5% are singletons. The sample was PBMCs, taken before TCRalphabeta/CD19-depleted stem cell transplant. The receptors come from a girl under two years old with combined immunodeficiency, due to receive a stem cell transplant.

This clonotype was picked up many times. The J gene is TRBJ2-7, the V gene TRBV7-2; tentatively, D is TRBD2 (5 bases). Trimming took off 5 bases at V and 3 bases at J, with 20 bases between the two ends. This CDR3 contains 16 residues. Germline V gene sequence: CDR1 SGHTA, CDR2 FQGNSA. CDR3 region: CASSRLFKQGNYEQYF. CDR3 in DNA: TGTGCCAGCAGCCGACTATTCAAGCAAGGGAACTACGAGCAGTACTTC.

There are many counts of this clonotype. The chain couples TRBV20-1 to TRBJ2-3; D is unresolved. This CDR3 region has 15 residues. The V end lost 3 bases, the J end lost 4 bases, and 17 bases lay between the germline ends. The V gene's germline CDR1 is DFQATT and CDR2 SNEGSKA (reference sequence). The CDR3 region is CSASSLPFTADTQYF. The CDR3 nucleotides read TGCAGTGCTAGTTCGCTCCCTTTCACCGCAGATACGCAGTATTTT.

This clonotype was detected many times. The V call is TRBV9, the J call TRBJ1-4; 8 nucleotides match TRBD1. The trim removed 3 bases at V and 8 bases at J, leaving 6 bases unmatched. Germline V gene lookup returns CDR1 SGDLS and CDR2 YYNGEE. The CDR3 has 14 amino acids. The CDR3: CASSADRVHEKLFF. The CDR3 DNA reads TGTGCCAGCAGCGCGGACAGGGTTCACGAAAAACTGTTTTTT.

This clonotype was seen at least ten times. The chain joins TRBV7-2 to TRBJ2-7; a weak D match, TRBD1 (5 bases). The CDR3 is 16 amino acids. V dropped 0 bases and J dropped 1 base, with 13 bases sitting between them. Germline CDR1 SGHTA, CDR2 FQGNSA. The CDR3 region is CASSLAGSDTSYEQYF. CDR3 nucleotides: TGTGCCAGCAGCTTAGCAGGCTCGGACACGTCCTACGAGCAGTACTTC.

This clonotype was observed many times. This chain uses TRBV4-1 with TRBJ2-7; either TRBD1 or TRBD2 may fit D (5 bases each). Germline V gene lookup returns CDR1 MGHRA and CDR2 YSYEKL. V gave up 1 base and J gave up 3 bases, with 10 bases separating them. This CDR3 contains 14 residues. The CDR3 protein is CASSQGPGSYEQYF. The CDR3 DNA sequence: TGCGCCAGCAGCCAAGGCCCAGGGAGCTACGAGCAGTACTTC.

The rearrangement links TRBV11-2 to TRBJ2-4; 8 bases fit TRBD1. The CDR3 is 15 amino acids. CDR1 and CDR2 (germline): SGHAT, FQNNGV. Trimming took 3 bases from V and 6 from J; bases not matched to a gene: 7. The CDR3: CASSFQGAVGNIQYF. The CDR3 DNA reads TGTGCCAGCAGCTTTCAGGGGGCTGTCGGAAACATTCAGTACTTC.

This clonotype was recorded at least ten times. The V call is TRBV28, the J call TRBJ2-5, with D possibly TRBD1 on 5 matching bases. Between the trimmed V and J ends, which lost 3 bases and 1 base, there was a span of 9 bases. The germline CDR1 and CDR2 sequences are MDHEN and SYDVKM. The CDR3 has 14 amino acids. CDR3 sequence (DNA): TGTGCCAGCAGTTTTAGACAGATCCAAGAGACCCAGTACTTC. Translated, it gives CASSFRQIQETQYF. The whole variable domain, remainder taken from reference TRBV28 and TRBJ2-5, is DVKVTQSSRYLVKRTGEKVFLECVQDMDHENMFWYRQDPGLGLRLIYFSYDVKMKEKGDIPEGYSVSREKKERFSLILESASTNQTSMYLCASSFRQIQETQYFGPGTRLLVL.

This clonotype was found many times. The chain has TRBV12-3 or TRBV12-4 and TRBJ2-1; D not resolved. This CDR3 has 13 residues. V was pared by 5 bases and J by 7 bases, with 12 bases between. The CDR3, as DNA: TGTGCCAGCAGTATACATATAGGGAATGAGCAGTTCTTC. As protein: CASSIHIGNEQFF.

A few counts support this clonotype. J is TRBJ1-1 and V is TRBV20-1; D remains ambiguous. Germline-derived CDR1 and CDR2 are DFQATT and SNEGSKA (reference sequence). The CDR3 extends over 15 amino acids. V shed 5 bases and J shed 1 base, with 17 bases lying between them. In nucleotides, the CDR3 is TGCAGTGCTCCATTGGCTTGGGCAGGGAACACTGAAGCTTTCTTT. Translation: CSAPLAWAGNTEAFF.

The chain recombines TRBV20-1 with TRBJ2-1, with a tentative D call TRBD1 (6 bases). Per germline, CDR1 DFQATT and CDR2 SNEGSKA (reference sequence). Trimming removed 0 bases from V and 2 bases from J, with 11 bases in between. The CDR3 totals 15 residues. CDR3 amino acids: CSARDGQYTYNEQFF. The CDR3 DNA is TGCAGTGCTAGAGATGGACAGTACACCTACAATGAGCAGTTCTTC.

This chain links TRBV20-1 with TRBJ1-2; TRBD1 aligns across 7 bases. This CDR3 has 14 amino acids. Germline loops: CDR1 DFQATT, CDR2 SNEGSKA (reference sequence). V lost 3 bases to trimming and J lost 8 bases; unmatched junction nucleotides: 12. The CDR3 reads CSASTSSYRGGYTF. Written as DNA, the CDR3 is TGCAGTGCTAGTACCTCCTCCTACAGGGGCGGCTACACCTTC.

Ten or more counts support this clonotype. This chain links TRBV7-8 with TRBJ2-6; D call uncertain. The germline CDR1 and CDR2 sequences are SGHVS and FQNEAQ. This CDR3 is 15 amino acids long. The V end lost 5 bases, the J end lost 0 bases, and 8 bases lay between the germline ends. The chain's CDR3 is CASSGEYSGANVLTF. Here the CDR3 DNA reads TGTGCCAGCAGCGGAGAATACTCTGGGGCCAACGTCCTGACTTTC. The full variable domain, rest sourced from reference TRBV7-8 and TRBJ2-6, is GAGVSQSPRYKVAKRGQDVALRCDPISGHVSLFWYQQALGQGPEFLTYFQNEAQLDKSGLPSDRFFAERPEGSVSTLKIQRTQQEDSAVYLCASSGEYSGANVLTFGAGSRLTVL.

There are a few counts of this clonotype. The rearrangement links TRBV11-2 to TRBJ1-1; 8 bases are a match to TRBD1. The CDR3 length is 16 residues. Trimming removed 2 bases from V and 3 bases from J; junction bases left unmatched: 8. Germline V gene lookup returns CDR1 SGHAT and CDR2 FQNNGV. CDR3 bases: TGTGCCAGCAGCTTATACAGGGGGATGGGGGACACTGAAGCTTTCTTT. This encodes CASSLYRGMGDTEAFF. Using reference TRBV11-2 and TRBJ1-1 for the parts outside the CDR3, the full variable domain is EAGVAQSPRYKIIEKRQSVAFWCNPISGHATLYWYQQILGQGPKLLIQFQNNGVVDDSQLPKDRFSAERLKGVDSTLKIQPAKLEDSAVYLCASSLYRGMGDTEAFFGQGTRLTVV.

This clonotype occurred many times. The rearrangement links TRBV12-3 or TRBV12-4 to TRBJ2-1; 7 bases match TRBD2. With 3 bases clipped from V and 9 bases from J, the junction kept 5 bases outside the gene matches. The CDR3 has 13 residues. The chain's CDR3 is CASSFLASGEQFF. CDR3 DNA sequence: TGTGCCAGCAGTTTCTTGGCTAGCGGTGAGCAGTTCTTC.